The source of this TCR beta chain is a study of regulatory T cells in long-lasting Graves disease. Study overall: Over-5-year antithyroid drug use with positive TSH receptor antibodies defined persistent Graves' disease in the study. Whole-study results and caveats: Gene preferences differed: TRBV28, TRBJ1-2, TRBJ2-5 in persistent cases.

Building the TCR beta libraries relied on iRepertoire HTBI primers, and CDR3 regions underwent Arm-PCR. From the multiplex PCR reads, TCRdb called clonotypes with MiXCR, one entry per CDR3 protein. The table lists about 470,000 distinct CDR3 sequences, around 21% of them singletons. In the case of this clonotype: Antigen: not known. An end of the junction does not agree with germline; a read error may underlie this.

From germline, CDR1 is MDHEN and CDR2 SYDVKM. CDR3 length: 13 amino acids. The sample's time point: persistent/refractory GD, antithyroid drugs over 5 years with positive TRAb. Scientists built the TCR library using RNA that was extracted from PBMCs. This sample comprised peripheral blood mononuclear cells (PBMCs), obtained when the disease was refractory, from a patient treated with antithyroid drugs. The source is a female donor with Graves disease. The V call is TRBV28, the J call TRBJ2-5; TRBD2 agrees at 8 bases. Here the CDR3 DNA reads TGTGCCAGCAGTTCGCCCCAAAGCGGGAGTGGGTTCTTC. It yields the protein CASSSPQSGSGFF.